One and the same sample provided the 31 T cell receptor beta chains below, sequenced in a study of OX40 agonist ivuxolimab in advanced cancers. Sequencing was performed with immunoSEQ multiplex PCR; in TCRdb, only in-frame clones are kept and a portion is missing. Of approximately 60,000 clones listed, 94% were seen once; the top ten hold about 19%. The specimen comprised CD4+ or CD8+ T cells sorted from blood, sampled in a trial of the OX40 agonist ivuxolimab. The receptors stem from an adult with an advanced solid tumor such as melanoma, head and neck, liver or kidney cancer.

The V and J genes are TRBV5-6 and TRBJ2-3; no clear D gene. Germline V gene data show CDR1 as SGHDT and CDR2 as YYEEEE. Trimming shortened V by 0 bases and J by 6 bases, and 8 bases separated the two germline ends. The CDR3 runs to 13 residues. The CDR3 sequence is CASSLGAWDTQYF. Here the CDR3 DNA reads TGTGCCAGCAGCTTGGGGGCCTGGGATACGCAGTATTTT.

The chain uses TRBV4-1 and TRBJ1-1; a weak D match, TRBD1 (6 bases). The CDR3 runs 14 residues. V lost 1 base and J 5 bases, leaving 11 bases between the germline ends. Germline CDR1 is MGHRA and CDR2 is YSYEKL. CDR3 loop: CASSQVDRKTEAFF. The CDR3, as DNA: TGCGCCAGCAGCCAAGTCGACAGGAAAACTGAAGCTTTCTTT.

This chain uses TRBV27 with TRBJ1-4; TRBD1 matches 7 bases. Germline trimming cut 7 bases from V and 6 bases from J; bases unmatched to any gene: 17. The CDR3 is made up of 17 amino acids. The germline V gene has CDR1 MNHEY and CDR2 SMNVEV (reference sequence). The CDR3 DNA follows: TGTGCCAGCAAAGGACAGGCCATCCCGGCCCTTGATGAAAAACTGTTTTTT. Amino acids: CASKGQAIPALDEKLFF.

This clone has a handful of counts. The rearrangement uses TRBV10-1 and TRBJ2-7, with 9 bases fitting TRBD1. Unmatched junction bases numbered 5, after V lost 3 bases and J lost 5 bases. The CDR3 totals 14 residues. Per the germline V gene, CDR1 is WNHNN and CDR2 is SYGVQD (reference sequence). The CDR3 loop reads CASSDRDRDHEQYF. The CDR3 DNA follows: TGCGCCAGCAGTGACCGGGACAGGGACCACGAGCAGTACTTC.

The chain links TRBV9 to TRBJ1-2; the match to TRBD1 covers 9 bases. The CDR3 length is 14 residues. V lost 3 bases and J lost 7; bases outside the gene matches: 7. Germline CDR1 and CDR2: SGDLS and YYNGEE. The CDR3 region has the DNA TGTGCCAGCAGCGCCCCGACAGGGGGAAGTGGCTACACCTTC. The encoded protein is CASSAPTGGSGYTF.

The rearrangement joins TRBV9 to TRBJ1-6, with D possibly matching TRBD1 (5 bases). The CDR3 is made up of 14 amino acids. Per germline, CDR1 SGDLS and CDR2 YYNGEE. V lost 4 bases and J lost 3, with 8 bases in between. In DNA, the CDR3 is TGTGCCAGCAGCCAAGACAGCTATAATTCACCCCTCCACTTT. It yields the protein CASSQDSYNSPLHF.

This chain connects TRBV7-9 to TRBJ1-1, with D uncertain. Per germline, CDR1 SEHNR and CDR2 FQNEAQ (reference sequence). The CDR3 sequence is 12 residues long. V was pared by 1 base and J by 4 bases, with 4 bases between. The DNA for the CDR3 is TGTGCCAGCAGCTTAGGGACCACTGAAGCTTTCTTT. Residues: CASSLGTTEAFF.

The chain is built from TRBV5-6 and TRBJ2-7, with D uncertain. From germline, CDR1 is SGHDT and CDR2 YYEEEE. This CDR3 spans 13 amino acids. Deletions cut 2 bases from V and 3 bases from J, with 9 bases between. CDR3 residues: CASSLGRSYEQYF. CDR3 coding DNA: TGTGCCAGCAGCTTAGGCAGAAGCTACGAGCAGTACTTC.

In DNA form, the CDR3 reads TGTGCCACCAGCAGAGGACAGGAAAACACCGGGGAGCTGTTTTTT. Protein: CATSRGQENTGELFF. This chain uses TRBV15 with TRBJ2-2; a weak D match, TRBD1 (6 bases). The V end was cut by 1 base, the J end by 2 bases, with 8 bases between. Germline V gene lookup returns CDR1 LNHNV and CDR2 YYDKDF (reference sequence). This CDR3 spans 15 amino acids.

The chain is built from TRBV11-1 and TRBJ2-1; 7 bases agree with TRBD1. After removal of 1 base from V and 6 bases from J, the junction contained 6 bases not matched to a gene. The germline V gene encodes CDR1 SGHAT and CDR2 FQDESV (reference sequence). The CDR3 covers 15 residues. The CDR3: CASSLGDSVINEQFF. CDR3 coding DNA: TGTGCCAGCAGCTTAGGGGACAGCGTCATCAATGAGCAGTTCTTC. The full variable domain, with the rest looked up from reference TRBV11-1 and TRBJ2-1, is EAEVAQSPRYKITEKSQAVAFWCDPISGHATLYWYRQILGQGPELLVQFQDESVVDDSQLPKDRFSAERLKGVDSTLKIQPAELGDSAMYLCASSLGDSVINEQFFGPGTRLTVL.

The chain joins TRBV5-1 to TRBJ2-7, with 7 bases lining up with TRBD2. V lost 1 base and J lost 0; bases outside the gene matches: 4. The CDR3 has 15 residues. CDR1 is SGHRS and CDR2 is YFSETQ in the germline V gene. CDR3 amino acids: CASSLSAGTSYEQYF. CDR3 in DNA: TGCGCCAGCAGCTTGTCAGCGGGGACCTCCTACGAGCAGTACTTC.

V usage is TRBV7-9 and J usage is TRBJ2-7; TRBD2 matches 10 bases. This CDR3 is 15 amino acids long. Germline-derived CDR1 and CDR2 are SEHNR and FQNEAQ (reference sequence). Trimming at V came to 4 bases and at J to 4 bases, leaving 7 bases not matched to a gene. The DNA of the CDR3 is TGTGCCAGCAGCTCCGGACTAGCGGCAACTTACGAGCAGTACTTC. Translation: CASSSGLAATYEQYF.

This rearrangement joins TRBV5-6 to TRBJ2-3; D is possibly TRBD2 (5 bases). Trimming took 3 bases from V and 6 from J, leaving 11 bases between them. The CDR3 contains 13 residues. Germline V lookup: CDR1 SGHDT, CDR2 YYEEEE. CDR3 coding DNA: TGTGCCAGCAGCTATTGGACGGGGGATACGCAGTATTTT. This gives the protein CASSYWTGDTQYF.

The J gene is TRBJ2-3, the V gene TRBV28; tentatively, D is TRBD1 or TRBD2 (7 bases each). The CDR3 length is 17 residues. V lost 5 bases and J 3 bases, leaving 21 bases between the germline ends. The germline CDR1 and CDR2 sequences are MDHEN and SYDVKM. The CDR3 DNA sequence: TGTGCCAGCAGTGCCAGGGGGGGCGGTATTGGAACAGATACGCAGTATTTT. Encoded protein: CASSARGGGIGTDTQYF.

The chain has TRBV29-1 and TRBJ2-6; D perhaps matches TRBD2 (5 bases). CDR3 size: 18 residues. V lost 2 bases and J 0 bases, leaving 17 bases between the germline ends. Germline V gives CDR1 SQVTM, CDR2 ANQGSEA. CDR3 sequence reads: CSVERVRGIGSGANVLTF. In DNA, the CDR3 is TGCAGCGTTGAAAGGGTTCGGGGTATCGGCTCTGGGGCCAACGTCCTGACTTTC.

The rearrangement links TRBV10-3 to TRBJ2-5, with 7 bases lining up with TRBD2. This CDR3 comprises 17 residues. CDR1 is ENHRY, CDR2 SYGVKD, per germline. With V trimmed by 3 bases and J by 0 bases, 10 bases remained unmatched. In DNA form, the CDR3 reads TGTGCCATCAGTGACCCCCGCGGCGGGAGCCACCAAGAGACCCAGTACTTC. It yields the protein CAISDPRGGSHQETQYF.

The rearrangement joins TRBV19 to TRBJ1-4; possible D gene TRBD1, 5 bases. V lost 5 bases and J 6 bases, leaving 13 bases between the germline ends. This CDR3 contains 14 residues. Per germline, CDR1 LNHDA and CDR2 SQIVND (reference sequence). The CDR3 spells CASSDTWGHEKLFF. DNA for the CDR3: TGTGCCAGTAGTGACACTTGGGGACATGAAAAACTGTTTTTT.

The V gene is TRBV11-3, the J gene TRBJ2-3; 10 nucleotides align to TRBD2. CDR3 size: 17 residues. V lost 4 bases and J lost 5; bases outside the gene matches: 12. Germline lookup yields CDR1 SGHNT and CDR2 YENEEA. CDR3: CASSSIASSGSGDTQYF. CDR3 in DNA: TGTGCCAGCAGCTCCATCGCCTCTAGCGGGAGTGGAGATACGCAGTATTTT. The full variable domain, completed using reference TRBV11-3 and TRBJ2-3, is EAGVVQSPRYKIIEKKQPVAFWCNPISGHNTLYWYLQNLGQGPELLIRYENEEAVDDSQLPKDRFSAERLKGVDSTLKIQPAELGDSAVYLCASSSIASSGSGDTQYFGPGTRLTVL.

The chain employs TRBV9 and TRBJ1-2; 7 bases align to TRBD1. The CDR3 extends over 15 amino acids. Germline V gene data show CDR1 as SGDLS and CDR2 as YYNGEE. J lost 7 bases, V lost 4 bases, and 13 bases had no gene match. CDR3 residues: CASSPTGAPSSGYTF. CDR3 DNA sequence: TGTGCCAGCAGCCCCACAGGGGCCCCGTCAAGTGGCTACACCTTC.

The V call is TRBV5-4, the J call TRBJ1-2; TRBD1 aligns across 10 bases. This CDR3 has 14 residues. Germline CDR1 SGHNT, CDR2 YYREEE (reference sequence). V lost 1 base and J lost 8; bases outside the gene matches: 5. The CDR3 DNA follows: TGTGCCAGCAGCTTGTGGGGACAGGGGCAGGGCTACACCTTC. It yields the protein CASSLWGQGQGYTF.

The rearrangement links TRBV19 to TRBJ2-6; D possibly corresponds to TRBD2 (5 bases). Germline V gives CDR1 LNHDA, CDR2 SQIVND (reference sequence). The CDR3 is made up of 14 amino acids. V lost 5 bases and J lost 4, with 9 bases in between. The CDR3 DNA sequence: TGTGCCAGTAGTCGGGGTGCAGGGGCCAACGTCCTGACTTTC. Its translation: CASSRGAGANVLTF. The full variable domain, rest sourced from reference TRBV19 and TRBJ2-6, is DGGITQSPKYLFRKEGQNVTLSCEQNLNHDAMYWYRQDPGQGLRLIYYSQIVNDFQKGDIAEGYSVSREKKESFPLTVTSAQKNPTAFYLCASSRGAGANVLTFGAGSRLTVL.

V gene TRBV30 combines with J gene TRBJ1-4; D is unclear. With 4 bases removed from V and 5 bases from J, the gap between germline ends came to 11 bases. Germline V gene sequence: CDR1 GTSNPN, CDR2 SVGIG (reference sequence). The length of the CDR3 is 13 residues. The CDR3 loop is CAWTVGLNEKLFF. The CDR3, as DNA: TGTGCCTGGACCGTCGGTTTAAATGAAAAACTGTTTTTT.

This chain links TRBV7-3 with TRBJ2-2; 7 nucleotides line up with TRBD1. V was pared by 3 bases and J by 13 bases, with 8 bases of the junction left unmatched. The germline V gene has CDR1 SGHTA and CDR2 FQGTGA. CDR3 length: 13 residues. CDR3 sequence: CASSFFGQAALFF. In DNA form, the CDR3 reads TGTGCCAGCAGCTTCTTTGGACAGGCCGCGCTGTTTTTT.

This chain connects TRBV7-6 to TRBJ2-7; no clear D. From germline, CDR1 is SGHVS and CDR2 FNYEAQ. Trimming shortened V by 0 bases and J by 7 bases, and 10 bases separated the two germline ends. This CDR3 spans 13 amino acids. This CDR3 is CASSLAGPDEQYF. CDR3 DNA: TGTGCCAGCAGCTTAGCGGGTCCCGATGAGCAGTACTTC.

This chain connects TRBV6-5 to TRBJ2-7; D may match TRBD1 or TRBD2 (5 bases each). CDR1 is MNHEY and CDR2 is SVGAGI in the germline V gene. V was shortened by 2 bases and J by 0 bases, with 11 bases between the two germline ends. There are 15 residues in the CDR3. CDR3 sequence: CASSYSGHDSYEQYF. In DNA, the CDR3 is TGTGCCAGCAGTTACAGCGGACACGACTCCTACGAGCAGTACTTC.

The chain carries TRBV7-2 and TRBJ2-1, with 9 positions matching TRBD2. Germline V gene sequence: CDR1 SGHTA, CDR2 FQGNSA. With V trimmed by 4 bases and J by 12 bases, 7 bases remained unmatched. CDR3 length: 13 residues. The CDR3: CASSSRRTSAQFF. CDR3 in DNA: TGTGCCAGCAGCTCCCGAAGGACTAGCGCGCAGTTCTTC.

The chain recombines TRBV2 with TRBJ2-1; 11 bases agree with TRBD2. CDR1 is SNHLY, CDR2 FYNNEI, per germline. The V segment lost 6 bases and the J segment 4 bases; nucleotides outside the gene matches: 8. CDR3 size: 16 residues. The CDR3 DNA reads as TGTGCCAGCAGGGAATCTGGGACTAGCGGTTACAATGAGCAGTTCTTC. It encodes CASRESGTSGYNEQFF.

The gene calls are TRBV28 and TRBJ2-2; possibly TRBD1 for D (6 bases). Trimming took off 3 bases at V and 0 bases at J, with 11 bases between the two ends. The CDR3 covers 16 residues. The germline V gene has CDR1 MDHEN and CDR2 SYDVKM. The CDR3 here is CASSFAGTSNTGELFF. Written as DNA, the CDR3 is TGTGCCAGCAGTTTTGCCGGGACATCGAACACCGGGGAGCTGTTTTTT.

This chain uses TRBV27 with TRBJ2-5, with 7 bases matching TRBD2. Germline-derived CDR1 and CDR2 are MNHEY and SMNVEV (reference sequence). CDR3 length: 15 residues. The V and J ends lost 3 bases and 4 bases, in that order; junction bases with no gene match: 8. CDR3 coding DNA: TGTGCCAGCAGTTTTTTGGGGGGGGAAGGAGAGACCCAGTACTTC. Protein product: CASSFLGGEGETQYF.

CDR3: CASSLDRTGGNQPQHF. The DNA for the CDR3 is TGTGCCAGCAGCTTAGACAGGACCGGAGGAAATCAGCCCCAGCATTTT. The V gene is TRBV7-2, the J gene TRBJ1-5; perhaps TRBD1 as D (5 bases). Germline loops: CDR1 SGHTA, CDR2 FQGNSA. The CDR3 has 16 residues. V gave up 1 base and J gave up 4 bases, with 14 bases separating them.

The chain employs TRBV9 and TRBJ1-1; D not certain. The CDR3 is 14 amino acids. Trimming took 4 bases from V and 5 from J, leaving 15 bases between them. Germline V gene lookup returns CDR1 SGDLS and CDR2 YYNGEE. The CDR3 protein is CASSIGDTGTEAFF. DNA for the CDR3: TGTGCCAGCAGCATTGGAGACACGGGGACTGAAGCTTTCTTT.